This entry lists 14 T cell receptor beta chains sequenced from one sample in a study of cytomegalovirus exposure and HLA in healthy donors. PCR primers comprised 60 Vbeta and 13 Jbeta primers. This table comes from immunoSEQ multiplex PCR, and its TCRdb copy is limited to in-frame clones, with some not included. This repertoire shows around 67,000 clones, around 78% found once; its top ten account for about 8%. Sequenced sample: PBMCs. The source is a man between 18 and 35 years old in good health and CMV-seropositive.

The chain has TRBV7-9 and TRBJ1-1; D not certain. Trimming pared 2 bases from V and 5 bases from J, leaving 12 bases between. Looked up from germline, CDR1 is SEHNR and CDR2 is FQNEAQ (reference sequence). The CDR3 totals 14 residues. CDR3 sequence reads: CASSLSLAATEAFF. DNA for the CDR3: TGTGCCAGCAGCTTATCCTTAGCTGCTACTGAAGCTTTCTTT.

The gene calls are TRBV4-1 and TRBJ1-1; D gene ambiguous. The CDR3 spans 12 residues. Germline V gives CDR1 MGHRA, CDR2 YSYEKL. V was pared by 4 bases and J by 5 bases, with 8 bases between. The CDR3 bases are TGCGCCAGCAGCCTAGAGCGGACTGAAGCTTTCTTT. It codes for CASSLERTEAFF.

V is TRBV29-1 and J is TRBJ1-1; no definite D call. This CDR3 is built from 12 residues. From germline, CDR1 is SQVTM and CDR2 ANQGSEA. V dropped 6 bases and J dropped 0 bases, with 8 bases sitting between them. In nucleotides, the CDR3 is TGCAGCGTGGAGACTTTGAACACTGAAGCTTTCTTT. Translation: CSVETLNTEAFF.

CDR3 protein: CASSQIFGTGLRSNGYTF. CDR3 DNA sequence: TGCGCCAGCAGCCAGATCTTCGGGACAGGGTTGAGGAGTAATGGCTACACCTTC. This chain uses TRBV4-1 with TRBJ1-2; TRBD1 matches at 9 bases. Per germline, CDR1 MGHRA and CDR2 YSYEKL. V trimming: 3 bases; J trimming: 6 bases; junction bases outside the gene matches: 17. There are 18 residues in the CDR3.

This rearrangement joins TRBV7-9 to TRBJ1-3; no clear D gene. This CDR3 region has 14 residues. Germline V gives CDR1 SEHNR, CDR2 FQNEAQ (reference sequence). The CDR3 nucleotides read TGTGCTACCGGCGGGGAGGGCTACGGAAACACCATATATTTT. Its translation: CATGGEGYGNTIYF.

The chain is built from TRBV5-4 and TRBJ1-2, with TRBD1 identical over 7 bases. The CDR3 has 12 residues. Germline CDR1 reads SGHNT; CDR2 reads YYREEE (reference sequence). Trimming took 3 bases from V and 8 from J; bases not matched to a gene: 4. CDR3 in amino acids: CASSSTGPGYTF. Written as DNA, the CDR3 is TGTGCCAGCAGCTCGACAGGGCCCGGCTACACCTTC.

The chain employs TRBV7-9 and TRBJ2-3; perhaps TRBD2 as D (6 bases). The V end lost 0 bases, the J end lost 4 bases, and 11 bases lay between the germline ends. Germline V gives CDR1 SEHNR, CDR2 FQNEAQ (reference sequence). The CDR3 extends over 15 amino acids. The CDR3 DNA reads as TGTGCCAGCAGCTTAGCTATCGGGGAGGCAGATACGCAGTATTTT. Its translation is CASSLAIGEADTQYF.

This clone was seen a handful of times. V gene TRBV15 combines with J gene TRBJ2-2, with 16 bases fitting TRBD2. The CDR3 extends over 23 amino acids. V lost 2 bases and J lost 3; bases outside the gene matches: 18. The V gene's germline CDR1 is LNHNV and CDR2 YYDKDF (reference sequence). CDR3 amino acids: CATSRPLGMSGTSGRGDTGELFF. The CDR3 coding sequence is TGTGCCACCAGCAGACCTCTTGGGATGTCCGGGACTAGCGGGAGGGGGGACACCGGGGAGCTGTTTTTT. Full variable domain (rest looked up from reference TRBV15 and TRBJ2-2): DAMVIQNPRYQVTQFGKPVTLSCSQTLNHNVMYWYQQKSSQAPKLLFHYYDKDFNNEADTPDNFQSRRPNTSFCFLDIRSPGLGDTAMYLCATSRPLGMSGTSGRGDTGELFFGEGSRLTVL.

The chain combines TRBV28 with TRBJ1-1; 9 positions match TRBD1. CDR3 length: 16 amino acids. CDR1 MDHEN and CDR2 SYDVKM come from the germline V gene. J was trimmed by 1 base and V by 5 bases; bases with no gene match: 8. The CDR3 DNA reads as TGTGCCAGCAGTAGTGGACAGGGGTTAAAGAACACTGAAGCTTTCTTT. This codes for CASSSGQGLKNTEAFF.

This chain connects TRBV7-8 to TRBJ2-1; unclear D gene. Germline V gene lookup returns CDR1 SGHVS and CDR2 FQNEAQ. The CDR3 has 13 amino acids. Trimming stripped 1 base from V and 5 bases from J, with 6 bases between. CDR3 DNA: TGTGCCAGCAGCTTAGAGAGCCACAATGAGCAGTTCTTC. This codes for CASSLESHNEQFF.

This clone was detected once. The V gene is TRBV28, the J gene TRBJ2-7; the D gene is possibly TRBD1 (6 bases). Germline CDR1 MDHEN, CDR2 SYDVKM. With 2 bases removed from V and 7 bases from J, the gap between germline ends came to 15 bases. The CDR3 has 14 amino acids. CDR3 loop: CASSLGTPLREQYF. CDR3 coding DNA: TGTGCCAGCAGTTTAGGGACACCTTTACGAGAGCAGTACTTC.

The chain carries TRBV5-1 and TRBJ2-1, with 10 bases fitting TRBD2. V lost 0 bases and J lost 10; bases outside the gene matches: 7. Looked up from germline, CDR1 is SGHRS and CDR2 is YFSETQ. This CDR3 has 15 residues. The CDR3 loop reads CASSLGLAGEGEQFF. The DNA for the CDR3 is TGCGCCAGCAGCTTGGGCCTAGCGGGAGAGGGGGAGCAGTTCTTC.

The V call is TRBV30, the J call TRBJ2-7; possibly TRBD1 for D (6 bases). CDR1 and CDR2 from the germline V gene are GTSNPN and SVGIG (reference sequence). The CDR3 has 18 amino acids. V lost 0 bases, J lost 3 bases, and 24 bases lay in between. The CDR3 nucleotides are TGTGCCTGGAGTGTTAGTATTCCACGGACAGCTCGGGACTACGAGCAGTACTTC. Its translation is CAWSVSIPRTARDYEQYF.

In its sample, this clone was seen a few times. V and J are TRBV5-1 and TRBJ2-1, with 7 bases identical to TRBD1. Germline V gene data show CDR1 as SGHRS and CDR2 as YFSETQ. V gave up 4 bases and J gave up 6 bases; unmatched junction bases: 4. The CDR3 spans 13 residues. The CDR3 spells CASSTGTVNEQFF. CDR3 DNA: TGCGCCAGCAGCACTGGGACAGTCAATGAGCAGTTCTTC.